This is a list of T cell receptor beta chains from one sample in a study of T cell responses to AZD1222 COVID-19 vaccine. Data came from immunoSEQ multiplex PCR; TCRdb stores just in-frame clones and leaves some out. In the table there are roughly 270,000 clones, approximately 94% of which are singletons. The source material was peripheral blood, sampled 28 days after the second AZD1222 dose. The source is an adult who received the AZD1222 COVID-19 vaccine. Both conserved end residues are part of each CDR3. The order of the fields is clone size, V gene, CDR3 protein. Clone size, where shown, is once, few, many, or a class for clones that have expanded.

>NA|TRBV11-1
CASSFSPGVANTEAFF
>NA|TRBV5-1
CASSLGHQGAHYGYTF
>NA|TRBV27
CASFDTYSGNTIYF
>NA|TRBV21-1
CARQGANEQYF
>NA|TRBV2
CASNVDRGGNQPQHF
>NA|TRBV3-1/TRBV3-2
CASSEGSGSGRFRAYNEQFF
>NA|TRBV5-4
CASSLGRGVNTGELFF
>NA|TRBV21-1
CASSKATYGYTF
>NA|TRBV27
CASSRDRAYEQYF
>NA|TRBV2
CASSKDRVGTGELFF
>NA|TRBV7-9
CASMMATSRGYTF
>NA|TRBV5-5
CASSLALAGSQETQYF
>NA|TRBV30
CAWSPPGQRNSPLHF
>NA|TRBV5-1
CASSPGQGAGTGELFF
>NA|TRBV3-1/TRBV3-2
CASSSYGTANTEAFF
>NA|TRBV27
CASSLSVPGWGLTNTGELFF
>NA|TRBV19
CASSIRDLSSGNTIYF
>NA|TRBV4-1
CASSPREMGATEAFF
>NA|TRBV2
CASIPSKSWYSGNTIYF
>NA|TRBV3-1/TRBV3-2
CASSQELSGYGYTF
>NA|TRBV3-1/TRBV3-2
CASSQGVTLNSPLHF
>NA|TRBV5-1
CASSLTGGYVGNTIYF
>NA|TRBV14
CASSQDLRISYNEQFF
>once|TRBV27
CASSPILQGRVDTQYF
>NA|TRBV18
CASSPQSGYEQYF
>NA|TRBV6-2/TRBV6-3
CASSFRRGNQPQHF
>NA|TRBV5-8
CASSEGQGVINQPQHF
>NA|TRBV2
CASSERGSINEQYF
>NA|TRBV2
CASSFRGRDGEQYF
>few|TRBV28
CASSSDPYWTGGNYGYTF
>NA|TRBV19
CASADHLTGGAYNSPLHF
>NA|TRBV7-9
CASSQGGLNEKLFF
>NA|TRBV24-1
CATSDPTGFGYTF
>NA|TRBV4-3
CASSQEPSGRRGTGELFF
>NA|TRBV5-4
CASSLSGGIEQYF
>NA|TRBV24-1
CATSDGGNRGYTF
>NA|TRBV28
CASSLSDRAKAFF
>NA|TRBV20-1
CSAWEYYEQYF
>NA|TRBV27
CASSTIAGGPWEQFF
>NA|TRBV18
CASSPLGSSGNTIYF
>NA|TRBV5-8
CASSLTRDEQFF
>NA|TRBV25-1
CASSRTGGTGSDGYTF
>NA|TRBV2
CASKTGRTEAFF
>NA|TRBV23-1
CASSQSSRGRDQPQHF
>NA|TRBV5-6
CASSLSTGELFF
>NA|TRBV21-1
CASSNPKWRGYEQYF
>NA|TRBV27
CASSLKGGYGYTF
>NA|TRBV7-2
CASSLGPAGGNTQYF
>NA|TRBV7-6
CASSLARGEAFF